This T cell receptor beta chain was profiled in a study of Graves' ophthalmopathy and Graves' hyperthyroidism. RNA transcripts were the template, and TCR beta CDR3 regions were amplified from them. RT-PCR with HTBI primers came first, then second-round multiplex PCR. MiXCR, applied by TCRdb to the multiplex PCR reads, yields one record per CDR3 protein. The sample includes roughly 500,000 distinct CDR3 sequences, 14% seen only once; the top ten take 8% to 10%. Many counts were recorded for this clonotype. The receptor was isolated from a woman in her twenties or thirties with Graves' ophthalmopathy. Sequencing was carried out using blood.

The CDR3 loop is CASSQTGSRPEQYF. CDR3 nucleotide sequence: TGTGCCAGCAGTCAGACAGGGAGTCGGCCCGAGCAGTACTTC. The V gene is TRBV12-3 or TRBV12-4, the J gene TRBJ2-7; 7 bases are shared with TRBD1. The CDR3 contains 14 residues. Germline trimming cut 5 bases from V and 6 bases from J; bases unmatched to any gene: 10.